This is a list of T cell receptor beta chains from one sample in a study of blood T cell repertoires in COVID-19. Generated by immunoSEQ multiplex PCR, the TCRdb table keeps only in-frame clones and is missing some. Among 150,000 to 200,000 clones listed, around 80% were seen once. The sample was PBMCs or T cells enriched from blood (not recorded which). The receptors originated from a man in his forties or fifties who had recovered from COVID-19. The CDR3 runs from the conserved cysteine through the conserved F or W. D genes are given only for firm matches. Clone sizes are given selectively: once, few, many, or a class where the clone is expanded.

13,TRBV5-1,TRBJ2-7,few,NA,CASSLGSGIEQYF,TGCGCCAGCAGCCTTGGGTCCGGGATCGAGCAGTACTTC
12,TRBV10-3,TRBJ1-5,NA,NA,CATQGSNQPQHF,TGTGCCACGCAGGGTTCCAATCAGCCCCAGCATTTT
16,TRBV7-2,TRBJ2-2,NA,TRBD1,CASSLRGQGLTGELFF,TGTGCCAGCAGCTTAAGGGGACAGGGATTAACCGGGGAGCTGTTTTTT
13,TRBV29-1,TRBJ1-1,NA,NA,CSVALGTLTEAFF,TGCAGCGTCGCCCTGGGGACACTTACCGAAGCTTTCTTT
14,TRBV5-6,TRBJ1-1,NA,NA,CASSLRGRESEAFF,TGTGCCAGCAGCTTGAGAGGCCGGGAGTCTGAAGCTTTCTTT
13,TRBV3-1/TRBV3-2,TRBJ1-1,once,NA,CASRGGGGTEAFF,TGTGCCAGCAGGGGAGGCGGGGGGACTGAAGCTTTCTTT
15,TRBV6-5,TRBJ2-7,NA,NA,CASSYSNRGAYEQYF,TGTGCCAGCAGTTACTCGAATCGGGGTGCCTACGAGCAGTACTTC
15,TRBV10-2,TRBJ1-1,NA,TRBD1,CASSFDRGRNTEAFF,TGCGCCAGCAGCTTCGACAGGGGGCGAAACACTGAAGCTTTCTTT
16,TRBV28,TRBJ1-4,NA,NA,CASSLGDMATNEKLFF,TGTGCCAGCAGTTTGGGGGACATGGCAACTAATGAAAAACTGTTTTTT
12,TRBV7-8,TRBJ1-1,NA,NA,CASSPSGGIAFF,TGTGCCAGCAGCCCATCGGGGGGCATTGCTTTCTTT
15,TRBV28,TRBJ1-1,NA,NA,CASTILGGTGTEAFF,TGTGCCAGCACCATTTTAGGGGGAACCGGCACTGAAGCTTTCTTT
18,TRBV19,TRBJ2-2,NA,TRBD1,CASSIAHGQGANTGELFF,TGTGCCAGTAGTATCGCTCATGGACAGGGCGCGAACACCGGGGAGCTGTTTTTT
15,TRBV28,TRBJ2-3,NA,TRBD2,CASRGSGGPTDTQYF,TGTGCCAGCAGGGGGAGCGGGGGACCCACAGATACGCAGTATTTT
15,TRBV30,TRBJ2-3,NA,NA,CAWSGQGFVTDTQYF,TGTGCCTGGAGTGGCCAGGGGTTCGTCACAGATACGCAGTATTTT
12,TRBV7-9,TRBJ1-2,NA,NA,CASSREDYGYTF,TGTGCCAGCAGCCGGGAAGACTATGGCTACACCTTC
16,TRBV24-1,TRBJ2-3,NA,NA,CATSDPREAPTDTQYF,TGTGCCACCAGTGACCCCAGAGAGGCGCCCACAGATACGCAGTATTTT
12,TRBV7-9,TRBJ1-1,NA,NA,CASSLEASEAFF,TGTGCCAGCAGCTTAGAAGCGAGTGAAGCTTTCTTT
14,TRBV6-5,TRBJ1-5,NA,NA,CALGWQGRTQPQHF,TGTGCCCTGGGATGGCAGGGTCGCACCCAGCCCCAGCATTTT
22,TRBV4-1,TRBJ2-3,NA,NA,CASSQVSADPGSLPSYTDTQYF,TGCGCCAGCAGCCAAGTGTCAGCGGACCCCGGGAGCCTCCCCTCCTACACAGATACGCAGTATTTT
15,TRBV4-3,TRBJ1-1,once,TRBD1,CASSQERDSGTEAFF,TGCGCCAGCAGCCAAGAAAGGGACAGCGGGACTGAAGCTTTCTTT
13,TRBV15,TRBJ1-1,NA,NA,CATSRDRGVEAFF,TGTGCCACCAGCAGAGATCGGGGGGTAGAAGCTTTCTTT
11,TRBV30,TRBJ1-4,NA,NA,CACRQNEKLFF,TGTGCCTGCCGACAGAATGAAAAACTGTTTTTT
17,TRBV28,TRBJ1-5,NA,TRBD1,CASSLPTGTGSNQPQHF,TGTGCCAGCAGTTTACCCACAGGGACAGGGAGCAATCAGCCCCAGCATTTT
12,TRBV7-2,TRBJ1-2,NA,NA,CASSLGGPGYTF,TGTGCCAGCAGCTTAGGGGGGCCTGGCTACACCTTC
15,TRBV7-3,TRBJ1-1,NA,TRBD1,CASSPGGSGRPEAFF,TGTGCCAGCAGCCCAGGGGGTTCTGGGAGACCTGAAGCTTTCTTT
14,TRBV6-5,TRBJ2-7,NA,TRBD1,CASSQGALDYEQYF,TGTGCCAGCAGTCAGGGGGCCCTTGATTACGAGCAGTACTTC
16,TRBV5-1,TRBJ1-6,NA,TRBD1,CASSLEGTGLNSPLHF,TGCGCCAGCAGCTTGGAAGGGACAGGGCTAAATTCACCCCTCCACTTT
17,TRBV11-2,TRBJ2-2,NA,NA,CASSLVPAGPTTGELFF,TGTGCCAGCAGCTTAGTCCCCGCGGGGCCGACCACCGGGGAGCTGTTTTTT
14,TRBV28,TRBJ2-7,NA,TRBD1,CASSFSTGAYEQYF,TGTGCCAGCAGTTTCTCAACAGGGGCCTACGAGCAGTACTTC
15,TRBV7-8,TRBJ1-2,NA,TRBD1,CATAYSGTGGDGYTF,TGTGCCACCGCTTACTCCGGGACAGGGGGAGATGGCTACACCTTC
15,TRBV6-5,TRBJ1-2,NA,TRBD1,CASSSAGTGGWGYTF,TGTGCCAGCAGTTCTGCCGGGACAGGGGGATGGGGCTACACCTTC
16,TRBV19,TRBJ1-2,NA,TRBD1,CASSISFDRVNYGYTF,TGTGCCAGTAGTATCTCGTTCGACAGGGTGAACTATGGCTACACCTTC
14,TRBV6-5,TRBJ1-5,NA,NA,CASSLTVSNQPQHF,TGTGCCAGCAGTCTTACAGTAAGCAATCAGCCCCAGCATTTT